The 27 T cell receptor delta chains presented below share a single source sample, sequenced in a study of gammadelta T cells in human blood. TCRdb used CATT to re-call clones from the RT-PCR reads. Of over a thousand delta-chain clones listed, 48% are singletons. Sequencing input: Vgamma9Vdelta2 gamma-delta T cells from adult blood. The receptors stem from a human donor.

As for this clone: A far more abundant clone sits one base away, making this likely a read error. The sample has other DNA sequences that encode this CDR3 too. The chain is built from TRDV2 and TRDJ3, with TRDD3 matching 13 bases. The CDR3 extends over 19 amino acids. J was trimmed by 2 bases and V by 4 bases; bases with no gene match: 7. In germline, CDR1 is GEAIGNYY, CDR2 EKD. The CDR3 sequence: CACDTLLGDTAWDTRQMFF. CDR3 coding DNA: TGTGCCTGTGATACCCTACTGGGGGATACGGCCTGGGACACCCGACAGATGTTTTTC.

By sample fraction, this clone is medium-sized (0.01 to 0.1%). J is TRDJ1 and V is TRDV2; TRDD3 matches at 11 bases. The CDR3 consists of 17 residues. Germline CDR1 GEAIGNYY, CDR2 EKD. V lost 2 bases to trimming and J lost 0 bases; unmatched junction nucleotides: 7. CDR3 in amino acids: CACDILGDTHYTDKLIF. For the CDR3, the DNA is TGTGCCTGTGACATCCTGGGGGATACCCATTACACCGATAAACTCATCTTT.

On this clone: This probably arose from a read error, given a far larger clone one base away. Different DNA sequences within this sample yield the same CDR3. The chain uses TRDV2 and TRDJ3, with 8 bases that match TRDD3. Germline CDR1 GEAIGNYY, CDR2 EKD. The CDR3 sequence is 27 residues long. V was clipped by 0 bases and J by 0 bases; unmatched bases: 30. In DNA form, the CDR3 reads TGTGCCTGTGACACCGTTGCCACCGGGACTGGGGGCTCTGGGAGAAATTCGGACTCCTGGGACACCCGACAGATGTTTTTC. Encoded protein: CACDTVATGTGGSGRNSDSWDTRQMFF.

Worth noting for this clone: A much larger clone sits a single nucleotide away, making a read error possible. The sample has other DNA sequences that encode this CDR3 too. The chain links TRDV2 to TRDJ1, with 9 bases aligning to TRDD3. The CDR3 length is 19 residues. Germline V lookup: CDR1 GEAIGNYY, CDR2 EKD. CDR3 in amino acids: CACDTVSVGGYPYTDKLIF. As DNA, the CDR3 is TGTGCCTGCGACACCGTATCCGTTGGGGGATATCCGTACACCGATAAACTCATCTTT.

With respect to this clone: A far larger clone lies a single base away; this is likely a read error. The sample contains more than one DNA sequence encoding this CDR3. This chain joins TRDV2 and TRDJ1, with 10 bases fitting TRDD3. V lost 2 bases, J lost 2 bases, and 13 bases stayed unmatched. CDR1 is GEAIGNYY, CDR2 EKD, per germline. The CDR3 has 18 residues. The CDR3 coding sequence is TGTGCCTGTGACAGTCTGGGGGATAGGGTGTTTTCGACCGATAAACTCATCTTT. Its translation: CACDSLGDRVFSTDKLIF.

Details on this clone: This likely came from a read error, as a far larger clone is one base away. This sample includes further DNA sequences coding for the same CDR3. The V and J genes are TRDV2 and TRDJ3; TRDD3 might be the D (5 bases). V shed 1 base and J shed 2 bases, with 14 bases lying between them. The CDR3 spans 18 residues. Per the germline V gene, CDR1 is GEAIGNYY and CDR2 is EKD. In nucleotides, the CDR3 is TGTGCCTGTGACACTGCTTGGGATTCTACCTGGGACACCCGACAGATGTTTTTC. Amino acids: CACDTAWDSTWDTRQMFF.

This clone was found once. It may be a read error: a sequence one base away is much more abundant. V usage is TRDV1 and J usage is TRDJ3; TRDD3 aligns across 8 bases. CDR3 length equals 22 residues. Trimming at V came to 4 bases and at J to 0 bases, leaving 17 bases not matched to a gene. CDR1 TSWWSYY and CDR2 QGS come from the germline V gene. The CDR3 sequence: CALGGLRYWGGNSSWDTRQMFF. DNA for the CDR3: TGTGCTCTTGGGGGTCTGAGGTACTGGGGGGGAAACAGCTCCTGGGACACCCGACAGATGTTTTTC.

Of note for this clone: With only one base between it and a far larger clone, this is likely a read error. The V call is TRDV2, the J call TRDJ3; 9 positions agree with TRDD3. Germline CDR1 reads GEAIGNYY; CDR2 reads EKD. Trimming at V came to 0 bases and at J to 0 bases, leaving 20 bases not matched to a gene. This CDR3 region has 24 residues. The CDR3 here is CACDTVRWTGGYRGSSWDTRQMFF. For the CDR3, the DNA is TGTGCCTGTGACACCGTCCGTTGGACCGGGGGATACCGCGGGAGCTCCTGGGACACCCGACAGATGTTTTTC.

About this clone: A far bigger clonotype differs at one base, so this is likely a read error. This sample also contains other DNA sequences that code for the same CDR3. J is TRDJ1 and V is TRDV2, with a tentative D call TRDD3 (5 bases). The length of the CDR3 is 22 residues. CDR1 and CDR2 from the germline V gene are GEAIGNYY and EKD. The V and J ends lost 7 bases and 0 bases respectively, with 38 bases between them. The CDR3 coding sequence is TGTGCCTGCGACCATCTTTCCCGTGAGAAGGGGACCCTTGCCGTGTACACCGATAAACTCATCTTT. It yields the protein CACDHLSREKGTLAVYTDKLIF.

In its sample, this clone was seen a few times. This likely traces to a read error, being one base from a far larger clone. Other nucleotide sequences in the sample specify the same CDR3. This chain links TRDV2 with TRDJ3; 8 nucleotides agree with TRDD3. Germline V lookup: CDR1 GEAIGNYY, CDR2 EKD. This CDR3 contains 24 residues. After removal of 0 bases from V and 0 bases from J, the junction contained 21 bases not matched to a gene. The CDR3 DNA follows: TGTGCCTGTGACACCGTCCGTGGGACCGGGGGATATCGCGGGAGCTCCTGGGACACCCGACAGATGTTTTTC. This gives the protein CACDTVRGTGGYRGSSWDTRQMFF.

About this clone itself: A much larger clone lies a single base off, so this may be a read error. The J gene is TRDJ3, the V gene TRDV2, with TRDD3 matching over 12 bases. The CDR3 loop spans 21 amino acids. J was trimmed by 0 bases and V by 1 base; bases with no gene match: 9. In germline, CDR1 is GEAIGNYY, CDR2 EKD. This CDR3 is CACDTPTGGYTSSWDTRQMFF. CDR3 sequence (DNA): TGTGCCTGTGACACGCCTACTGGGGGATACACCAGCTCCTGGGACACCCGACAGATGTTTTTC.

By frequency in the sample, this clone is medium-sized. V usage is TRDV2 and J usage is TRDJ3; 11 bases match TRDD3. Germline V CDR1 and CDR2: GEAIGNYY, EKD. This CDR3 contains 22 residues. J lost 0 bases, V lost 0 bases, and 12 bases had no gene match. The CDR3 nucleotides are TGTGCCTGTGACACCGTTAATAATGGGGGATACGGGAGCTCCTGGGACACCCGACAGATGTTTTTC. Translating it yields CACDTVNNGGYGSSWDTRQMFF.

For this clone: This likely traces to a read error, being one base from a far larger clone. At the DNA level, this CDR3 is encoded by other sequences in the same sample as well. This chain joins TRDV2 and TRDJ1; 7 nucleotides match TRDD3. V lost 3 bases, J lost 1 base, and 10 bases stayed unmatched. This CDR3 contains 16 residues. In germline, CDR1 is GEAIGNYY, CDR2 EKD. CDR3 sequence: CACDDSLLGVTDKLIF. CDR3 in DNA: TGTGCCTGTGACGATTCTCTTCTGGGGGTCACCGATAAACTCATCTTT.

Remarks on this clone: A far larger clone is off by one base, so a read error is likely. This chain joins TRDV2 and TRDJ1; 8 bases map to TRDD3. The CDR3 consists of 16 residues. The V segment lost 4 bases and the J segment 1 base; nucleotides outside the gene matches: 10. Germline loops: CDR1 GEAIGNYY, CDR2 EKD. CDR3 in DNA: TGTGCCTGTGAACTACGGGGGGATAAAATCACCGATAAACTCATCTTT. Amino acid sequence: CACELRGDKITDKLIF.

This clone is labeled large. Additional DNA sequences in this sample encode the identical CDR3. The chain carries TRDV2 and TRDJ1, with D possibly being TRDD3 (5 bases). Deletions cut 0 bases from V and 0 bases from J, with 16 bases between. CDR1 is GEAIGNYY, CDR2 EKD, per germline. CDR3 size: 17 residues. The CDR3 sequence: CACDTISRGEYTDKLIF. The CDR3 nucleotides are TGTGCCTGTGACACCATCAGTAGGGGAGAGTACACCGATAAACTCATCTTT.

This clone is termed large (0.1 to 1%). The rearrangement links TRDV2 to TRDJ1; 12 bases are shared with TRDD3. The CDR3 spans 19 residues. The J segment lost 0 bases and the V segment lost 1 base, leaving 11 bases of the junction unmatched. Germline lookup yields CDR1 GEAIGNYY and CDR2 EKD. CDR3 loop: CACDTLLGDTGQYTDKLIF. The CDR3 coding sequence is TGTGCCTGTGACACGCTACTGGGGGATACTGGGCAGTACACCGATAAACTCATCTTT.

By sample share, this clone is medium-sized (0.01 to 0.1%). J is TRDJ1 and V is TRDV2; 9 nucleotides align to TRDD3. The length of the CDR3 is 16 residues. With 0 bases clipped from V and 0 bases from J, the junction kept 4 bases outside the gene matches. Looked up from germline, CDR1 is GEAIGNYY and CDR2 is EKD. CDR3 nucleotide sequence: TGTGCCTGTGACACCGTGGGGGATAGTTACACCGATAAACTCATCTTT. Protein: CACDTVGDSYTDKLIF.

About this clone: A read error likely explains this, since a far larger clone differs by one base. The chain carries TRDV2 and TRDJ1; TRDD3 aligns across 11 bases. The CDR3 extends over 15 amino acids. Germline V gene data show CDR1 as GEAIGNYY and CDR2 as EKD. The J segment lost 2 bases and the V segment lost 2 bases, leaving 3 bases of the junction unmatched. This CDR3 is CACDKVGDTTDKLIF. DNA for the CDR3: TGTGCCTGTGACAAAGTGGGGGATACGACCGATAAACTCATCTTT.

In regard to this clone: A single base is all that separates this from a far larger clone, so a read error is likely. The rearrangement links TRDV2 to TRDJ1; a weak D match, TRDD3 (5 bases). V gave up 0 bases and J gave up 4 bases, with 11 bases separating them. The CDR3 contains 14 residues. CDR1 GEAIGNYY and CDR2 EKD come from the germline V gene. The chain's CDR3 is CACDTVGAIDKLIF. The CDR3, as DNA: TGTGCCTGTGACACCGTTGGGGCCATCGATAAACTCATCTTT.

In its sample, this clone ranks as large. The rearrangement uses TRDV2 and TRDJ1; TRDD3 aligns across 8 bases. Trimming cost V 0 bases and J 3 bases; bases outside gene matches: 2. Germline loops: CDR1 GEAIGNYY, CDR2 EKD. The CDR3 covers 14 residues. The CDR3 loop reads CACDTLLGADKLIF. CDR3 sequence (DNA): TGTGCCTGTGACACCCTACTGGGGGCCGATAAACTCATCTTT.

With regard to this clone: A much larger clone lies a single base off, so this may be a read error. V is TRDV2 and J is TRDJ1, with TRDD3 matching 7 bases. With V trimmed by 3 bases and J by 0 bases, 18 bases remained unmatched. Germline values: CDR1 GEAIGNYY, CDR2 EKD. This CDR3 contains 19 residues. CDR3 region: CACDPVTLGGKQNTDKLIF. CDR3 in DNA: TGTGCCTGTGACCCCGTTACGCTGGGGGGCAAACAGAACACCGATAAACTCATCTTT.

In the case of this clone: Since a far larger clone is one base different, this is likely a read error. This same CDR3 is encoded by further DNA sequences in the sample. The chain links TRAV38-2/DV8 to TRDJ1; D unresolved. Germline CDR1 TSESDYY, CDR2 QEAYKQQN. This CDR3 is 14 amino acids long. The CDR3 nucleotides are TGTGCCTATAGGGGTCGGATGTACACCGATAAACTCATCTTT. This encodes CAYRGRMYTDKLIF.

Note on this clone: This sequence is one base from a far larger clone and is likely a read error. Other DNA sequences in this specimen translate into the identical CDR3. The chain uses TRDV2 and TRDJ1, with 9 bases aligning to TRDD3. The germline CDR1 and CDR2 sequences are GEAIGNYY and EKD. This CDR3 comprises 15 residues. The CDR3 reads CACDRLGDDTDKLIF. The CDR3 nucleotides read TGTGCCTGTGACCGACTGGGGGACGACACTGATAAACTCATCTTT.

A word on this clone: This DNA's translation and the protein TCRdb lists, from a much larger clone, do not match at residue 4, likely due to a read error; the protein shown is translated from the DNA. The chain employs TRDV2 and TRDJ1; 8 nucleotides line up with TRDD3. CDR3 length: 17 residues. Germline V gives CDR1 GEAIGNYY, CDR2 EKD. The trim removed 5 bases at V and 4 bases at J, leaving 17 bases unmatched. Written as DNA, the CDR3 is TGTGCCTGTGCCGGCCTAATGGGGATACCGCCCGACGATAAACTCATCTTT. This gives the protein CACAGLMGIPPDDKLIF.

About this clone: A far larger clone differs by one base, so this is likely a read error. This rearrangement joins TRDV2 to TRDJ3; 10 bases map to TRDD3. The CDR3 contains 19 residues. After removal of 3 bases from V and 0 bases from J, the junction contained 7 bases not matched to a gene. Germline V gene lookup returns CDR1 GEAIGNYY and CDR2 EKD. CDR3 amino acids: CACDPLLGDHSWDTRQMFF. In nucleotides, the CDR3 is TGTGCCTGTGACCCTTTACTGGGGGATCACTCCTGGGACACCCGACAGATGTTTTTC.

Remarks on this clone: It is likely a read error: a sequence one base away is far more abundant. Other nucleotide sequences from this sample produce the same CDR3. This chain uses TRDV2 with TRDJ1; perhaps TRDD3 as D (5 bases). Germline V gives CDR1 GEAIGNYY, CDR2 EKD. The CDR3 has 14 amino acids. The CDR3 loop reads CACDTVGALDKLIF. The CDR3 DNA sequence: TGTGCCTGTGACACCGTTGGGGCCCTCGATAAACTTATCTTT.

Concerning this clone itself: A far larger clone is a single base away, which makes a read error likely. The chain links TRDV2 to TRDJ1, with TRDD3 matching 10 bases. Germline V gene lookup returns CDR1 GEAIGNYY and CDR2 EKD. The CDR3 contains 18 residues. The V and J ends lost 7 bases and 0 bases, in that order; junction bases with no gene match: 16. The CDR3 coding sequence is TGTGCCTGGGACCCTACTGGGGGATTCTTAAAGTACACCGATAAACTCATCTTT. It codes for CAWDPTGGFLKYTDKLIF.